This entry lists 30 T cell receptor beta chains sequenced from one sample in a study of T cell clones after liver transplantation. Using immunoSEQ multiplex PCR, the repertoire was profiled, and TCRdb retains in-frame clones only, with some absent. The sample gives 25,000 to 35,000 clones, about 94% of which show up once; roughly 25% is in the top ten. The sequenced sample was CD8+ T cells from blood, obtained 12 months after liver transplant. These receptors were collected from a human patient who received a liver transplant. Among the T cells, some may be from the graft donor.

The genes are TRBV30 and TRBJ1-2; D perhaps matches TRBD1 (5 bases). Germline lookup yields CDR1 GTSNPN and CDR2 SVGIG (reference sequence). The ends were cut back, 1 base at V and 6 bases at J, with 6 bases in the middle. CDR3 length: 11 amino acids. In nucleotides, the CDR3 is TGTGCCTGGAGTGCAGGGAATGGCTACACCTTC. The encoded protein is CAWSAGNGYTF.

This rearrangement joins TRBV6-1 to TRBJ2-1; 9 nucleotides align to TRBD2. In germline, CDR1 is MNHNS, CDR2 SASEGT. After removal of 2 bases from V and 7 bases from J, the junction contained 3 bases not matched to a gene. There are 14 residues in the CDR3. CDR3 coding DNA: TGTGCCAGCAGTGAACTAGCGGGATGGAATGAGCAGTTCTTC. Encoded protein: CASSELAGWNEQFF.

This clone was detected only once. Different DNA sequences within this sample yield the same CDR3. The rearrangement links TRBV9 to TRBJ2-1; D is undetermined. Germline V lookup: CDR1 SGDLS, CDR2 YYNGEE. The CDR3 loop spans 13 amino acids. V lost 3 bases, J lost 7 bases, and 11 bases lay in between. Here the CDR3 DNA reads TGTGCCAGCAGCGAAGAGCGAGATAATGAGCAGTTCTTC. Amino acids: CASSEERDNEQFF.

The chain employs TRBV27 and TRBJ2-7; D uncertain. Germline CDR1 reads MNHEY; CDR2 reads SMNVEV (reference sequence). The CDR3 consists of 15 residues. Trimming removed 0 bases at V and 3 bases at J, with 12 bases between. Here the CDR3 DNA reads TGTGCCAGCAGTTTATCCGTGAAGGGTATCTACGAGCAGTACTTC. It encodes CASSLSVKGIYEQYF.

This chain links TRBV2 with TRBJ2-7; a possible D gene is TRBD1 (5 bases). Per germline, CDR1 SNHLY and CDR2 FYNNEI. V was shortened by 2 bases and J by 6 bases, with 14 bases between the two germline ends. The CDR3 totals 14 residues. The CDR3 here is CASSEQDTPPEQYF. In nucleotides, the CDR3 is TGTGCCAGCAGTGAACAGGACACCCCGCCCGAGCAGTACTTC.

This sequence joins TRBV27 and TRBJ2-1, with a weak D call TRBD2 (6 bases). The CDR3 length is 13 residues. Deletions cut 5 bases from V and 8 bases from J, with 13 bases between. The germline CDR1 and CDR2 sequences are MNHEY and SMNVEV (reference sequence). The CDR3 is CASSPQTSDEQFF. CDR3 nucleotide sequence: TGTGCCAGCAGTCCGCAGACTAGTGATGAGCAGTTCTTC.

The genes are TRBV6-5 and TRBJ2-1, with a weak D call TRBD1 (6 bases). Germline assignment: CDR1 MNHEY and CDR2 SVGAGI. V shed 4 bases and J shed 6 bases, with 10 bases lying between them. This CDR3 comprises 13 residues. This CDR3 reads CASSWGHPNEQFF. CDR3 in DNA: TGTGCCAGCAGTTGGGGACATCCCAATGAGCAGTTCTTC.

This clone was recorded only once. The chain has TRBV19 and TRBJ1-1; D gene ambiguous. V was shortened by 7 bases and J by 1 base, with 16 bases between the two germline ends. The CDR3 runs 15 residues. From germline, CDR1 is LNHDA and CDR2 SQIVND (reference sequence). The DNA for the CDR3 is TGTGCCAGTACCTACCACGGACGGGAGAACACTGAAGCTTTCTTT. Its protein product is CASTYHGRENTEAFF.

The genes are TRBV6-5 and TRBJ2-5, with a weak D call TRBD1 (8 bases). V lost 2 bases and J lost 11, with 18 bases in between. The CDR3 covers 14 residues. CDR1 is MNHEY, CDR2 SVGAGI, per germline. The CDR3 spells CASSYLQGAGEQYF. The CDR3 DNA reads as TGTGCCAGCAGTTACCTCCAGGGGGCGGGGGAGCAGTACTTC.

The chain uses TRBV2 and TRBJ2-1; 9 nucleotides align to TRBD2. The CDR3 runs 17 residues. The germline CDR1 and CDR2 sequences are SNHLY and FYNNEI. The V gene end was trimmed by 3 bases and the J gene end by 8 bases; junction bases not matched to a gene: 14. CDR3 loop: CASSDPGSSGRADEQFF. The CDR3 DNA is TGTGCCAGCAGTGACCCGGGGAGTAGCGGGAGAGCTGATGAGCAGTTCTTC.

The chain recombines TRBV19 with TRBJ2-7; TRBD1 agrees at 11 bases. Trimming cost V 5 bases and J 2 bases; bases outside gene matches: 8. The CDR3 totals 16 residues. Germline CDR1 reads LNHDA; CDR2 reads SQIVND (reference sequence). The CDR3 sequence: CASSPGRGQGAYEQYF. DNA of the CDR3: TGTGCCAGTAGTCCAGGCCGGGGACAGGGGGCCTACGAGCAGTACTTC.

V and J are TRBV6-5 and TRBJ1-3, with D uncertain. The V end was cut by 2 bases, the J end by 3 bases, with 2 bases between. Germline V gives CDR1 MNHEY, CDR2 SVGAGI. The CDR3 sequence is 12 residues long. Written as DNA, the CDR3 is TGTGCCAGCAGTTACGATGGAAACACCATATATTTT. Translated, it gives CASSYDGNTIYF.

The DNA of the CDR3 is TGTGCCAGCAGTGAAGCGCGTCTAGCGGGAGTCGGCGAGCAGTACTTC. This translates into CASSEARLAGVGEQYF. The chain is built from TRBV6-1 and TRBJ2-7; 10 positions agree with TRBD2. J lost 6 bases, V lost 0 bases, and 8 bases had no gene match. The CDR3 is 16 amino acids. The germline V gene has CDR1 MNHNS and CDR2 SASEGT.

The chain joins TRBV6-5 to TRBJ2-4; 8 nucleotides align to TRBD2. This CDR3 is built from 13 residues. The J segment lost 8 bases and the V segment lost 4 bases, leaving 4 bases of the junction unmatched. Germline V gene sequence: CDR1 MNHEY, CDR2 SVGAGI. CDR3 region: CASSFGGGDIQYF. CDR3 coding DNA: TGTGCCAGCAGTTTCGGGGGGGGAGACATTCAGTACTTC.

The chain uses TRBV15 and TRBJ1-3; D possibly corresponds to TRBD1 (6 bases). V was trimmed by 5 bases and J by 0 bases, leaving 14 bases between them. The CDR3 spans 16 residues. Looked up from germline, CDR1 is LNHNV and CDR2 is YYDKDF (reference sequence). The CDR3 DNA follows: TGTGCCACCAGCGGCCCTGGACAGCTCTCTGGAAACACCATATATTTT. Protein: CATSGPGQLSGNTIYF.

The J gene is TRBJ2-7, the V gene TRBV4-1; TRBD1 matches at 8 bases. CDR1 and CDR2 (germline): MGHRA, YSYEKL. With V trimmed by 5 bases and J by 5 bases, 8 bases remained unmatched. The CDR3 has 14 amino acids. CDR3 sequence (DNA): TGCGCCAGCAGCAGAGGACAGGGACTTAACGAGCAGTACTTC. Translated: CASSRGQGLNEQYF.

The chain employs TRBV7-9 and TRBJ1-1; D gene ambiguous. The germline V and J ends were trimmed by 6 bases and 1 base, with 6 bases remaining between them. Germline lookup yields CDR1 SEHNR and CDR2 FQNEAQ (reference sequence). The CDR3 length is 12 residues. The CDR3 loop is CASREGNTEAFF. CDR3 bases: TGTGCCAGCAGAGAAGGGAACACTGAAGCTTTCTTT.

The rearrangement joins TRBV13 to TRBJ2-7, with a possible D match to TRBD1 (5 bases). Between the trimmed V and J ends, which lost 5 bases and 5 bases, there was a span of 19 bases. The germline gives CDR1 PRHDT, CDR2 FYEKMQ (reference sequence). The CDR3 totals 15 residues. CDR3 region: CASSRGAGSGHEQYF. The CDR3 DNA sequence: TGTGCCAGCAGCCGTGGGGCAGGGTCAGGACACGAGCAGTACTTC.

The chain links TRBV2 to TRBJ1-1, with D hard to call. The germline V and J ends were trimmed by 3 bases and 7 bases, with 18 bases remaining between them. Germline CDR1 is SNHLY and CDR2 is FYNNEI. The CDR3 sequence is 15 residues long. The CDR3 DNA is TGTGCCAGCAGTGAGGGTTGGCGGGCCCGGGGTGAAGCTTTCTTT. Protein: CASSEGWRARGEAFF.

This clone was detected a few times. The chain carries TRBV2 and TRBJ1-2; unclear D gene. V was trimmed by 3 bases and J by 5 bases, leaving 4 bases between them. The CDR3 has 11 amino acids. The V gene's germline CDR1 is SNHLY and CDR2 FYNNEI. CDR3 sequence reads: CASSEEYGYTF. The CDR3 DNA follows: TGTGCCAGCAGTGAGGAGTATGGCTACACCTTC. The full variable domain, with the rest looked up from reference TRBV2 and TRBJ1-2, is EPEVTQTPSHQVTQMGQEVILRCVPISNHLYFYWYRQILGQKVEFLVSFYNNEISEKSEIFDDQFSVERPDGSNFTLKIRSTKLEDSAMYFCASSEEYGYTFGSGTRLTVV.

J is TRBJ2-5 and V is TRBV9; 13 nucleotides match TRBD2. Germline V gene sequence: CDR1 SGDLS, CDR2 YYNGEE. The CDR3 has 16 amino acids. V gave up 2 bases and J gave up 1 base; unmatched junction bases: 2. The CDR3 spells CASSVGTSGAQETQYF. CDR3 nucleotide sequence: TGTGCCAGCAGCGTCGGGACTAGCGGGGCCCAAGAGACCCAGTACTTC.

The chain couples TRBV12-5 to TRBJ2-7; 16 nucleotides agree with TRBD2. The J segment lost 5 bases and the V segment lost 5 bases, leaving 12 bases of the junction unmatched. The CDR3 covers 18 residues. CDR1 is LGHNT and CDR2 is FRNRAP in the germline V gene. The CDR3 region has the DNA TGTGCTAGTGGTCTCTCATCCGGGACTAGCGGGAGGGGTAACGAGCAGTACTTC. It encodes CASGLSSGTSGRGNEQYF.

The V and J genes are TRBV21-1 and TRBJ2-7; the D call in the table, TRBD2, was not verified against the DNA. TRBV21-1 is a pseudogene segment. This CDR3 has 18 residues. CDR3 in amino acids: CASSKAASASKSSYEQYF. In DNA form, the CDR3 reads TGTGCCAGCAGCAAAGCCGCCTCCGCTAGTAAGAGCTCCTACGAGCAGTACTTC.

The chain couples TRBV19 to TRBJ2-7, with 10 nucleotides matching TRBD2. Trimming cost V 5 bases and J 4 bases; bases outside gene matches: 14. Germline V gene lookup returns CDR1 LNHDA and CDR2 SQIVND (reference sequence). The CDR3 consists of 17 residues. CDR3 in amino acids: CASSPRGEREGLYEQYF. Here the CDR3 DNA reads TGTGCCAGTAGTCCGCGGGGAGAGCGGGAGGGGCTATACGAGCAGTACTTC. Full variable domain (missing parts from reference TRBV19 and TRBJ2-7): DGGITQSPKYLFRKEGQNVTLSCEQNLNHDAMYWYRQDPGQGLRLIYYSQIVNDFQKGDIAEGYSVSREKKESFPLTVTSAQKNPTAFYLCASSPRGEREGLYEQYFGPGTRLTVT.

The rearrangement joins TRBV4-2 to TRBJ2-7, with 14 nucleotides matching TRBD2. The V gene end was trimmed by 0 bases and the J gene end by 3 bases; junction bases not matched to a gene: 4. Germline V gene sequence: CDR1 LGHNA, CDR2 YNFKEQ. This CDR3 is built from 17 residues. Here the CDR3 DNA reads TGTGCCAGCAGCCAAGAACAGGGACTAGCGGGAGTCTACGAGCAGTACTTC. As protein: CASSQEQGLAGVYEQYF.

The V call is TRBV27, the J call TRBJ1-1, with 7 bases matching TRBD1. The CDR3 spans 15 residues. Germline V gene data show CDR1 as MNHEY and CDR2 as SMNVEV (reference sequence). V lost 4 bases, J lost 1 base, and 6 bases stayed unmatched. The DNA for the CDR3 is TGTGCCAGCAGTTCTTTACAGGGGAGGAACACTGAAGCTTTCTTT. This sequence encodes CASSSLQGRNTEAFF.

The gene calls are TRBV13 and TRBJ2-6; D remains ambiguous. The CDR3 is 14 residues long. Trimming left V 4 bases short and J 2 bases short, with 6 bases between. From germline, CDR1 is PRHDT and CDR2 FYEKMQ (reference sequence). The CDR3 loop is CASSSPPGANVLTF. CDR3 bases: TGTGCCAGCAGCTCCCCCCCTGGGGCCAACGTCCTGACTTTC.

The gene calls are TRBV9 and TRBJ2-1; 7 bases map to TRBD2. CDR1 is SGDLS and CDR2 is YYNGEE in the germline V gene. The CDR3 sequence is 15 residues long. V shed 4 bases, J shed 3 bases, and the junction held 7 bases outside the gene matches. The CDR3: CASSPRGGDYNEQFF. Here the CDR3 DNA reads TGTGCCAGCAGCCCCCGGGGAGGGGACTACAATGAGCAGTTCTTC.

The genes are TRBV5-4 and TRBJ2-3, with 7 bases lining up with TRBD2. Germline V gene data show CDR1 as SGHNT and CDR2 as YYREEE (reference sequence). This CDR3 is built from 20 residues. With 1 base clipped from V and 2 bases from J, the junction kept 19 bases outside the gene matches. The CDR3 DNA sequence: TGTGCCAGCAGCTTGTATCCCGATGGCTCGGCGGGAGACTTCACAGATACGCAGTATTTT. Amino acid sequence: CASSLYPDGSAGDFTDTQYF.

This rearrangement joins TRBV7-3 to TRBJ2-2; D might be TRBD1 (6 bases). The CDR3 contains 15 residues. Germline values: CDR1 SGHTA, CDR2 FQGTGA. Trimming took 5 bases from V and 4 from J, leaving 14 bases between them. CDR3: CASSPQAQGTGELFF. In nucleotides, the CDR3 is TGTGCCAGCAGCCCACAAGCACAGGGCACCGGGGAGCTGTTTTTT.